This TCR beta chain emerged from a study of blood T cell repertoires in COVID-19. Study overall: Whether acute or convalescent, the COVID-19 samples came from the United States, Italy and Spain. In each case, the material was cDNA or gDNA derived from T cells, B-cell-depleted T cells, or PBMCs.

This clone was recorded a few times. CDR1 SGHDT and CDR2 YYEEEE come from the germline V gene. There are 17 residues in the CDR3. V gave up 0 bases and J gave up 0 bases; unmatched junction bases: 6. As processed by the authors: Reference gene primer amplification yielded estimated nucleated cell counts. Sequencing used immunoSEQ multiplex PCR; TCRdb keeps in-frame clones, though not all of them. The DNA was the basis for D and trimming; V, J and clone size are from that table. The sample carries some 380,000 clones, roughly 90% recorded once. Sequenced sample: peripheral blood. This sequence was found in a young man with active or convalescent COVID-19. The rearrangement uses TRBV5-6 and TRBJ1-5; 7 positions agree with TRBD1. Here the CDR3 DNA reads TGTGCCAGCAGCTTGGGGGACAGAGGTTATAGCAATCAGCCCCAGCATTTT. Translation: CASSLGDRGYSNQPQHF.